This T cell receptor (beta chain) comes out of a study of blood T cell repertoires in COVID-19. Across the whole study: There were acute and convalescent COVID-19 samples, and they came from the United States, Italy and Spain.

The CDR3 spans 14 residues. Trimming removed 5 bases at V and 8 bases at J, with 16 bases between. Germline-derived CDR1 and CDR2 are SGHTA and FQGTGA. In the original processing: Estimation of nucleated cell counts relied on the amplification of reference gene primers. Profiled with immunoSEQ multiplex PCR; TCRdb holds only in-frame clones, not every one. V, J and clone size were drawn from that table, and D and trimming were deduced from the DNA. The sample contains about 35,000 clones, 83% of which appear only once. This sequence was found in a middle-aged man with acute or convalescent COVID-19. The chain carries TRBV7-3 and TRBJ2-1; D might be TRBD2 (6 bases). Sequences were obtained from peripheral blood. In DNA form, the CDR3 reads TGTGCCAGCAGCCATGGGGGACTGTCTGATGAGCAGTTCTTC. Its translation: CASSHGGLSDEQFF.